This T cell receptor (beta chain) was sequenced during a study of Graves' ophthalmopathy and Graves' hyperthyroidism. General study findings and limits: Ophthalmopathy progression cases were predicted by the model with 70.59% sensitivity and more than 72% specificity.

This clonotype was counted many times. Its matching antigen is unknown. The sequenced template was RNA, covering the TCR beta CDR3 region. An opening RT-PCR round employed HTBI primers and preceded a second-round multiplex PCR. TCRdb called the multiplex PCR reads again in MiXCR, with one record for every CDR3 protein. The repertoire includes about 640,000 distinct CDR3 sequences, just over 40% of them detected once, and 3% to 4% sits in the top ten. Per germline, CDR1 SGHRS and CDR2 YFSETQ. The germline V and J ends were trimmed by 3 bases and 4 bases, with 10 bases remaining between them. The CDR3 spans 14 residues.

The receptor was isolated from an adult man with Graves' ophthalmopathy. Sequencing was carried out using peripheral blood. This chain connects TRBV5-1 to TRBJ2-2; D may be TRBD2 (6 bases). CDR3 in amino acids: CASSSGGSTGELFF. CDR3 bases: TGCGCCAGCAGCTCTGGGGGGAGCACCGGGGAGCTGTTTTTT.